This TCR beta chain was recovered during a study of metastatic and nonmetastatic thyroid tumors. As for the study in general: Both malignant and benign thyroid patients supplied peripheral blood and tumor or nodule tissue samples, across which the repertoires of these patients were then compared.

In its sample, this clone was seen many times. No antigen is known for it. All patients reached thyroid surgery having received no treatment beforehand. Per the original methods: The authors used CDR3 differences across clinicopathological groups to build a distant-metastasis classifier for papillary thyroid cancer. TCRdb re-processed the PCR reads through MiXCR. The V and J calls were determined by TCRdb, not by the authors. The sample has roughly 16,000 clones, approximately 15% seen once. CDR3 length: 14 residues. CDR1 MNHNS and CDR2 SASEGT come from the germline V gene. Between the trimmed V and J ends, which lost 5 bases and 2 bases, there was a span of 12 bases. Study-wide findings and caveats: Malignant thyroid tumors reportedly exceeded benign nodules significantly in TCR beta diversity, with the difference appearing in blood and tumor.

The receptor was derived from a female donor with papillary thyroid cancer or a benign thyroid nodule (not recorded which). Some clones in this sample may be carry-over from other donors' samples. The rearrangement joins TRBV6-1 to TRBJ1-2; no clear D gene. The sequenced material came from blood. The CDR3 DNA reads as TGTGCCAGCAGTTTATACGGGAACAACTATGGCTACACCTTC. Its translation: CASSLYGNNYGYTF.